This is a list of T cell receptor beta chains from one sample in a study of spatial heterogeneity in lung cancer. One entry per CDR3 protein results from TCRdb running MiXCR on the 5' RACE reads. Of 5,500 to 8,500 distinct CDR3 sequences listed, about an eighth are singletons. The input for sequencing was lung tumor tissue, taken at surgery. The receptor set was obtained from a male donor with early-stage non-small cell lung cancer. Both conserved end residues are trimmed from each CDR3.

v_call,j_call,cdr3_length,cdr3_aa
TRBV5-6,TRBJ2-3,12,ASSLGQGADTQY
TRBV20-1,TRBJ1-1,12,SARDLQGVTEAF
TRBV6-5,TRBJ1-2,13,ASSNPTGPVYGYT
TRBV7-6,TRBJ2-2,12,ASRRTTDTGELF
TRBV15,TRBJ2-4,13,ATSSPSLAKNIQY
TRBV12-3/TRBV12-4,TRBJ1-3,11,ASLAETGNTIY
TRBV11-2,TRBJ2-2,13,ASSPLRTNTGELF
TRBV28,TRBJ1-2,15,ASSLLAGLRRSYGYT
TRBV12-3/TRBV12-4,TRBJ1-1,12,ASSFGIMNTEAF
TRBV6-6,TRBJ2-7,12,ASSYVGTGYEQY
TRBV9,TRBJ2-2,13,ASSVLAVNTGELF
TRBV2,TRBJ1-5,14,ASSDRQSRTEQPQH
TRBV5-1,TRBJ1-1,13,ASSWTGEGNTEAF
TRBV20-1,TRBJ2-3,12,SVLLAGRADTQY
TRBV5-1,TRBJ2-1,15,ASSRTIATTYYNEQF
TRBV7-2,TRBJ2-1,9,ASSLVVEQF
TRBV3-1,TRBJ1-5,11,ASSQGGWQPQH
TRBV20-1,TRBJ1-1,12,SARDSQGATEAF
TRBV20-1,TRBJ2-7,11,SAASVMGYEQY
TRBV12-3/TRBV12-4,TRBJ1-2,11,ASSYRESYGYT
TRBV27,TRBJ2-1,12,ASSLSAGWGEQF
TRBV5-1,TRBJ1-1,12,ASSLVGSYTEAF
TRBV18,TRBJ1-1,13,ASSTGGGLNTEAF
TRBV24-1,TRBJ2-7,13,ATSDVRDKTYEQY
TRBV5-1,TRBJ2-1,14,ASSFLTPSSYNEQF
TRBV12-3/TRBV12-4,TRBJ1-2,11,ASSYRVNGGYT
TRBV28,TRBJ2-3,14,ASSLLLAGGSDTQY
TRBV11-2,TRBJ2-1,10,ASSGNYNEQF
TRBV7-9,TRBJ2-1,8,ASGLLEQF
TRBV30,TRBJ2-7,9,AWSVDYEQY
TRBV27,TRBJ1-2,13,ASTPLWPRDYGYT
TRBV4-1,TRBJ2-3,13,ASSRLAGGTDTQY
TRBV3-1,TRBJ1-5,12,ASSQEGGNQPQH
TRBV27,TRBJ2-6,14,ASSLEPRAGANVLT
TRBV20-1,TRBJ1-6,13,SLNSGQGENSPLH
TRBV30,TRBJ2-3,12,AWSATGLRDTQY
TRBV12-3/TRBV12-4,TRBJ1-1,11,ASTHGGNTEAF
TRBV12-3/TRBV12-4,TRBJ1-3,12,ASSWEGPGNTIY
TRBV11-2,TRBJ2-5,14,ASSPGTSGTQETQY
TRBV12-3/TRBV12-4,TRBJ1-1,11,ASSPIGDTEAF
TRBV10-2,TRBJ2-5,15,ASREPREIAGAETQY
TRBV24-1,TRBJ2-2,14,ATSDGGTGLTGELF
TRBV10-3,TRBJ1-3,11,AITQGSGNTIY